The 20 T cell receptor beta chains listed next were all sequenced from one sample in a study of blood T cell repertoires in COVID-19. Sequencing was performed with immunoSEQ multiplex PCR; in TCRdb, only in-frame clones are kept and a portion is missing. The table records a few hundred thousand clones, 86% of them present only once. The sequencing input was PBMCs or T cells enriched from blood (not recorded which). Every receptor here comes from a woman between 18 and 30 years old who had recovered from COVID-19.

The V and J genes are TRBV19 and TRBJ2-3, with 8 nucleotides matching TRBD2. The CDR3 contains 13 residues. The ends lost 3 bases at V and 6 bases at J; junction bases unmatched: 2. Germline V gives CDR1 LNHDA, CDR2 SQIVND (reference sequence). CDR3 bases: TGTGCCAGTAGTATTCGGGAGGGGGATACGCAGTATTTT. It translates to CASSIREGDTQYF.

V and J are TRBV27 and TRBJ2-1; TRBD1 matches 9 bases. Germline CDR1 MNHEY, CDR2 SMNVEV (reference sequence). CDR3 length equals 15 residues. With V trimmed by 2 bases and J by 7 bases, 6 bases remained unmatched. The CDR3 nucleotides are TGTGCCAGCAGTTTAAAGGGACAGGGTCAGAATGAGCAGTTCTTC. This translates into CASSLKGQGQNEQFF.

CDR3 sequence reads: CASSFSEGTGELFF. CDR3 bases: TGCGCCAGCAGCTTTTCGGAGGGGACCGGGGAGCTGTTTTTT. The chain combines TRBV5-1 with TRBJ2-2, with D possibly matching TRBD2 (6 bases). The V end was cut by 2 bases, the J end by 5 bases, with 10 bases between. The CDR3 contains 14 residues. In germline, CDR1 is SGHRS, CDR2 YFSETQ.

The V call is TRBV7-9, the J call TRBJ1-2; TRBD1 matches 8 bases. Germline CDR1 and CDR2: SEHNR and FQNEAQ (reference sequence). The CDR3 length is 13 residues. V shed 3 bases and J 7 bases; nucleotides not matched to a gene: 4. This CDR3 reads CASSLDREGGYTF. CDR3 DNA: TGTGCCAGCAGCTTGGACAGGGAGGGTGGCTACACCTTC.

Only a few counts were recorded for this clone. This sequence joins TRBV30 and TRBJ2-1; TRBD1 agrees at 7 bases. Germline trimming cut 3 bases from V and 4 bases from J; bases unmatched to any gene: 3. CDR1 GTSNPN and CDR2 SVGIG come from the germline V gene (reference sequence). The CDR3 has 13 amino acids. The CDR3 sequence: CAWSTGDYNEQFF. CDR3 nucleotides: TGTGCCTGGAGCACAGGGGATTACAATGAGCAGTTCTTC.

The chain has TRBV9 and TRBJ1-2, with D perhaps TRBD1 (6 bases). The CDR3 totals 14 residues. The germline gives CDR1 SGDLS, CDR2 YYNGEE. V lost 3 bases and J lost 3, with 12 bases in between. CDR3 in amino acids: CASSATTGYYGYTF. The CDR3 region has the DNA TGTGCCAGCAGCGCTACGACAGGCTACTATGGCTACACCTTC.

This chain uses TRBV28 with TRBJ2-7; D unclear. In germline, CDR1 is MDHEN, CDR2 SYDVKM. This CDR3 is built from 12 residues. Trimming stripped 6 bases from V and 5 bases from J, with 11 bases between. The DNA of the CDR3 is TGTGCCAGCAGCCCTCTTTTCCACGAGCAGTACTTC. Encoded protein: CASSPLFHEQYF.

The chain is built from TRBV24-1 and TRBJ2-2, with a weak D call TRBD2 (6 bases). Germline V CDR1 and CDR2: KGHDR, SFDVKD. V was shortened by 9 bases and J by 4 bases, with 14 bases between the two germline ends. The CDR3 runs to 14 residues. The CDR3 protein is CATQSQGGTGELFF. In DNA form, the CDR3 reads TGTGCCACCCAGAGTCAGGGAGGCACCGGGGAGCTGTTTTTT.

The chain combines TRBV10-1 with TRBJ2-3, with a possible D match to TRBD2 (5 bases). Trimming took off 3 bases at V and 4 bases at J, with 11 bases between the two ends. Germline CDR1 WNHNN, CDR2 SYGVQD (reference sequence). The CDR3 sequence is 14 residues long. The DNA of the CDR3 is TGCGCCAGCAGTGACCCTCCCGGGGCAGATACGCAGTATTTT. Its translation: CASSDPPGADTQYF.

In its sample, this clone was seen once. The V and J genes are TRBV10-1 and TRBJ2-3; D is unclear. The V end was cut by 4 bases, the J end by 4 bases, with 9 bases between. The CDR3 runs 13 residues. Germline CDR1 WNHNN, CDR2 SYGVQD (reference sequence). CDR3 region: CASSVLGADTQYF. The DNA for the CDR3 is TGCGCCAGCAGTGTTTTGGGCGCAGATACGCAGTATTTT.

This chain joins TRBV5-1 and TRBJ2-2; possibly TRBD1 for D (6 bases). V was clipped by 4 bases and J by 6 bases, with 10 bases between them. CDR1 SGHRS and CDR2 YFSETQ come from the germline V gene. The CDR3 spans 13 residues. The CDR3 sequence: CASSPQGSGELFF. The CDR3 nucleotides read TGCGCCAGCAGCCCACAGGGATCCGGGGAGCTGTTTTTT.

The rearrangement links TRBV7-8 to TRBJ2-2; 7 bases are shared with TRBD1. CDR1 is SGHVS, CDR2 FQNEAQ, per germline. J lost 0 bases, V lost 5 bases, and 12 bases had no gene match. The CDR3 is 18 amino acids. CDR3: CASSPGQAFPANTGELFF. For the CDR3, the DNA is TGTGCCAGCAGCCCCGGACAGGCCTTCCCGGCGAACACCGGGGAGCTGTTTTTT.

The genes are TRBV28 and TRBJ1-3; D gene ambiguous. V lost 1 base and J lost 0, with 10 bases in between. Germline-derived CDR1 and CDR2 are MDHEN and SYDVKM. This CDR3 is 16 amino acids long. The CDR3: CASSLYTGVSGNTIYF. Here the CDR3 DNA reads TGTGCCAGCAGTTTATATACCGGGGTCTCTGGAAACACCATATATTTT.

This chain joins TRBV5-4 and TRBJ2-5; D is possibly TRBD1 (5 bases). Germline-derived CDR1 and CDR2 are SGHNT and YYREEE (reference sequence). Trimming took off 4 bases at V and 5 bases at J, with 9 bases between the two ends. This CDR3 has 12 amino acids. CDR3 DNA: TGTGCCAGCAGCCTGCCAGGGGAGACCCAGTACTTC. This translates into CASSLPGETQYF.

This rearrangement joins TRBV7-9 to TRBJ2-3; D remains ambiguous. This CDR3 contains 15 residues. Deletions cut 3 bases from V and 0 bases from J, with 10 bases between. From germline, CDR1 is SEHNR and CDR2 FQNEAQ (reference sequence). The CDR3 region has the DNA TGTGCCAGCAGCTTTTGGTCAACTAGCACAGATACGCAGTATTTT. It translates to CASSFWSTSTDTQYF.

This clone was counted once. The rearrangement uses TRBV2 and TRBJ2-1, with TRBD2 as a possible D gene (6 bases). CDR3 length: 15 amino acids. The V and J ends lost 1 base and 8 bases respectively, with 15 bases between them. Germline CDR1 SNHLY, CDR2 FYNNEI. DNA for the CDR3: TGTGCCAGCAGTGAAGTATGGGGGGATAGAGATGAGCAGTTCTTC. Translating it yields CASSEVWGDRDEQFF.

This clone was detected once. Other DNA variants within this sample encode the same CDR3. The chain carries TRBV19 and TRBJ2-5; 7 positions match TRBD1. Trimming removed 3 bases from V and 1 base from J; junction bases left unmatched: 2. CDR3 size: 14 residues. Per germline, CDR1 LNHDA and CDR2 SQIVND (reference sequence). The CDR3 spells CASSIAGGQETQYF. For the CDR3, the DNA is TGTGCCAGTAGTATCGCAGGGGGCCAAGAGACCCAGTACTTC.

The gene calls are TRBV5-1 and TRBJ1-3; 7 bases are shared with TRBD1. Germline V gene sequence: CDR1 SGHRS, CDR2 YFSETQ. Trimming removed 4 bases from V and 0 bases from J; junction bases left unmatched: 4. The CDR3 is 15 amino acids. For the CDR3, the DNA is TGCGCCAGCAGCCCTGGGGACAGCTCTGGAAACACCATATATTTT. Residues: CASSPGDSSGNTIYF.

V gene TRBV5-1 combines with J gene TRBJ2-2; the D gene is possibly TRBD1 (6 bases). In germline, CDR1 is SGHRS, CDR2 YFSETQ. With 7 bases removed from V and 1 base from J, the gap between germline ends came to 8 bases. There are 13 residues in the CDR3. The CDR3 coding sequence is TGCGCCAGCGGGGGACAGAACACCGGGGAGCTGTTTTTT. Translation gives CASGGQNTGELFF. The complete variable domain, with remaining parts taken from reference TRBV5-1 and TRBJ2-2, reads KAGVTQTPRYLIKTRGQQVTLSCSPISGHRSVSWYQQTPGQGLQFLFEYFSETQRNKGNFPGRFSGRQFSNSRSEMNVSTLELGDSALYLCASGGQNTGELFFGEGSRLTVL.

This CDR3 is CASSRVNTEAFF. The CDR3 DNA reads as TGTGCCAGCAGCAGGGTCAACACTGAAGCTTTCTTT. The chain links TRBV2 to TRBJ1-1; a weak D match, TRBD1 (5 bases). CDR3 length: 12 amino acids. Trimming took 6 bases from V and 2 from J, leaving 7 bases between them. The germline CDR1 and CDR2 sequences are SNHLY and FYNNEI.